The 2 T cell receptor beta chains presented below share a single source sample, sequenced in a study of Ad26.COV2.S vaccination and SARS-CoV-2 variants. Sequencing was performed with immunoSEQ multiplex PCR; in TCRdb, only in-frame clones are kept and a portion is missing. The sample carries about 460,000 clones, about 89% recorded once. The treatment was: 19 received Ad26.COV2.S at low or high dose, single or two shots; 5 received placebo; per-sample allocation not given. Sampling was done on day 63 after the first vaccine or placebo injection. The sample consisted of peripheral blood, taken in a trial of Ad26.COV2.S vaccine versus placebo. The receptor set was obtained from a person between 18 and 60 years old who received the Ad26.COV2.S COVID-19 vaccine or a placebo.

The rearrangement joins TRBV30 to TRBJ2-7; no definite D call. The V end was cut by 0 bases, the J end by 6 bases, with 6 bases between. Germline V gives CDR1 GTSNPN, CDR2 SVGIG (reference sequence). This CDR3 is built from 11 residues. The CDR3 region has the DNA TGTGCCTGGAGTGTAGCCTTCGAGCAGTACTTC. Translating it yields CAWSVAFEQYF.

This clone appeared a single time. This chain joins TRBV7-6 and TRBJ2-1; 12 positions match TRBD2. The germline V gene has CDR1 SGHVS and CDR2 FNYEAQ. This CDR3 region has 15 residues. J lost 9 bases, V lost 5 bases, and 8 bases had no gene match. The DNA of the CDR3 is TGTGCCAGCAGCCAACGACTAGCGGGAGAACGTGAGCAGTTCTTC. This translates into CASSQRLAGEREQFF.